Detailed here is one T cell receptor beta chain. These data originate in a study of patients and donors after allogeneic stem cell transplantation. From the RT-PCR reads, TCRdb called clonotypes with MiXCR, one entry per CDR3 protein. The table records around 200,000 distinct CDR3 sequences, around 40% of them present only once. The trim removed 8 bases at V and 4 bases at J, leaving 8 bases unmatched. This CDR3 region has 15 residues. CDR1 is MDHEN and CDR2 is SYDVKM in the germline V gene. Sequencing was carried out using blood, either unsorted or a sorted T cell fraction (not recorded which). The sequence came from a human donor who was either an allogeneic HSCT recipient or a stem cell or donor lymphocyte infusion donor (not recorded which). It is not recorded whose cells these are; they may come from a transplant donor. The chain carries TRBV28 and TRBJ2-3; 11 bases fit TRBD2. The CDR3 nucleotides read TGTGCCAGCCCCCGGCTACTAGCGGGGGCAGATACGCAGTATTTT. It is translated as CASPRLLAGADTQYF.